The TCR beta chain described here comes from a study of spatial heterogeneity in lung cancer. Background on the study: Sequence detection consistently recorded a greater number of beta-chain than alpha-chain sequences.

Regarding time point: sample taken at primary tumor resection. The input material, whole RNA from tumor, nontumor lung or frozen PBMC, was sequenced unsorted. TCR cDNA molecules were tagged individually, and each one carried a unique molecular identifier. TCRdb ran MiXCR on the 5' RACE reads and lists one entry per CDR3 protein. This sample yields under 100,000 distinct CDR3 sequences, of which roughly 8.7% are seen a single time; 6.9% belongs to the top ten. This clonotype was observed a few times. The trim removed 3 bases at V and 3 bases at J, leaving 6 bases unmatched. CDR1 SGHRS and CDR2 YFSETQ come from the germline V gene. CDR3 length equals 15 residues.

This TCR was recovered from a male donor with early-stage non-small cell lung cancer. V and J are TRBV5-1 and TRBJ2-1; the match to TRBD1 covers 7 bases. The sequences come from PBMCs, collected at surgery. The CDR3 sequence is CASSSRQGVYNEQFF. CDR3 nucleotides: TGCGCCAGCAGCTCCCGACAGGGTGTCTACAATGAGCAGTTCTTC.